These T cell receptor beta chains were read from a single sample in a study of T cells in Graves' hyperthyroidism and ophthalmopathy. TCRdb re-called the multiplex PCR reads with MiXCR, one entry per CDR3 protein. Altogether about 380,000 distinct CDR3 sequences are present, about 15% being singletons, with the ten largest covering approximately 11%. Sequencing was done on a sample of blood. The receptors stem from a woman between 55 and 75 years old with Graves' hyperthyroidism. The CDR3 runs from the conserved cysteine through the conserved F or W. The order of the fields is J gene, V gene, CDR3 protein.

j_call: TRBJ2-3
v_call: TRBV6-2/TRBV6-3
cdr3_aa: CASSYPVASGSITGDTQYF

j_call: TRBJ1-5
v_call: TRBV9
cdr3_aa: CASSARTGNSNQPQHF

j_call: TRBJ2-1
v_call: TRBV20-1
cdr3_aa: CSARARTGILAKDEQFF

j_call: TRBJ2-4
v_call: TRBV12-3/TRBV12-4
cdr3_aa: CASSLPGVAKNIQYF

j_call: TRBJ1-1
v_call: TRBV18
cdr3_aa: CASSLSSGNTEAFF

j_call: TRBJ1-2
v_call: TRBV7-2
cdr3_aa: CASSLRTGDGYTF

j_call: TRBJ1-3
v_call: TRBV12-3/TRBV12-4
cdr3_aa: CASSLRYRAGNTIYF

j_call: TRBJ2-7
v_call: TRBV27
cdr3_aa: CASSTLATYEQYF

j_call: TRBJ2-1
v_call: TRBV7-2
cdr3_aa: CASSPARSGYGNEQFF

j_call: TRBJ2-1
v_call: TRBV19
cdr3_aa: CASRRGGAKNEQFF

j_call: TRBJ1-1
v_call: TRBV2
cdr3_aa: CASRYRPERNEAFF

j_call: TRBJ2-7
v_call: TRBV3-1
cdr3_aa: CASTSRTGKAYEQYF

j_call: TRBJ2-5
v_call: TRBV20-1
cdr3_aa: CSAKTSGKETQYF

j_call: TRBJ1-2
v_call: TRBV18
cdr3_aa: CASSPTWGRLGNGYTF

j_call: TRBJ2-7
v_call: TRBV28
cdr3_aa: CASSLAGTASSYEQYF

j_call: TRBJ2-5
v_call: TRBV6-1
cdr3_aa: CASSVQGDETQYF

j_call: TRBJ2-7
v_call: TRBV28
cdr3_aa: CASSTGTRGSYEQYF

j_call: TRBJ2-3
v_call: TRBV12-3/TRBV12-4
cdr3_aa: CASSLAYSRADTQYF

j_call: TRBJ1-3
v_call: TRBV6-1
cdr3_aa: CASSGIGQRDGNTIYF

j_call: TRBJ2-1
v_call: TRBV20-1
cdr3_aa: CSARSPSGRAKGNEQFF

j_call: TRBJ2-5
v_call: TRBV11-2
cdr3_aa: CASSLDLGGPETQYF

j_call: TRBJ1-1
v_call: TRBV11-2
cdr3_aa: CASSIQGNTEAFF

j_call: TRBJ1-2
v_call: TRBV28
cdr3_aa: CASSLWQGAGGYTF

j_call: TRBJ2-3
v_call: TRBV9
cdr3_aa: CASSPSEGTDTQYF

j_call: TRBJ2-3
v_call: TRBV7-2
cdr3_aa: CASSLALLASDTQYF

j_call: TRBJ2-1
v_call: TRBV2
cdr3_aa: CASSPLVSGRASYNEQFF

j_call: TRBJ2-7
v_call: TRBV6-5
cdr3_aa: CASSYGQAGAEEQYF

j_call: TRBJ2-3
v_call: TRBV7-9
cdr3_aa: CASSSDRGHGDTQYF

j_call: TRBJ1-1
v_call: TRBV20-1
cdr3_aa: CSASHRGQGAFF

j_call: TRBJ2-3
v_call: TRBV20-1
cdr3_aa: CSATMGLWPGTDTQYF

j_call: TRBJ2-1
v_call: TRBV7-3
cdr3_aa: CASSLWAVSYNEQFF

j_call: TRBJ2-2
v_call: TRBV12-3/TRBV12-4
cdr3_aa: CASSLWGLAGDTGELFF

j_call: TRBJ1-5
v_call: TRBV27
cdr3_aa: CASSDRVRQPQHF

j_call: TRBJ2-1
v_call: TRBV19
cdr3_aa: CASNLDRGDNEQFF

j_call: TRBJ1-5
v_call: TRBV7-9
cdr3_aa: CASSRGQGWNQPQHF

j_call: TRBJ2-3
v_call: TRBV9
cdr3_aa: CASSAGTGDRDTQYF

j_call: TRBJ1-1
v_call: TRBV25-1
cdr3_aa: CASCGAAEAFF

j_call: TRBJ1-3
v_call: TRBV12-3/TRBV12-4
cdr3_aa: CASSLLPGRSGNTIYF

j_call: TRBJ2-4
v_call: TRBV6-5
cdr3_aa: CASSYSIMRGQGKNIQYF

j_call: TRBJ2-7
v_call: TRBV18
cdr3_aa: CASKAAYTYEQYF

j_call: TRBJ2-1
v_call: TRBV13
cdr3_aa: CASSLVLAGVLNEQFF

j_call: TRBJ2-7
v_call: TRBV11-2
cdr3_aa: CASSLDRAVSYEQYF

j_call: TRBJ1-6
v_call: TRBV11-3
cdr3_aa: CASSSLRNDNSPLHF

j_call: TRBJ1-2
v_call: TRBV30
cdr3_aa: CAWSVLTRYYGYTF

j_call: TRBJ2-1
v_call: TRBV28
cdr3_aa: CASSLPNSRANEQFF

j_call: TRBJ2-4
v_call: TRBV2
cdr3_aa: CASSGESGIQYF

j_call: TRBJ1-5
v_call: TRBV20-1
cdr3_aa: CSANDRASNQPQHF

j_call: TRBJ2-3
v_call: TRBV20-1
cdr3_aa: CSAWTSGSTDTQYF

j_call: TRBJ1-5
v_call: TRBV12-3/TRBV12-4
cdr3_aa: CASSSQGLGGNQPQHF